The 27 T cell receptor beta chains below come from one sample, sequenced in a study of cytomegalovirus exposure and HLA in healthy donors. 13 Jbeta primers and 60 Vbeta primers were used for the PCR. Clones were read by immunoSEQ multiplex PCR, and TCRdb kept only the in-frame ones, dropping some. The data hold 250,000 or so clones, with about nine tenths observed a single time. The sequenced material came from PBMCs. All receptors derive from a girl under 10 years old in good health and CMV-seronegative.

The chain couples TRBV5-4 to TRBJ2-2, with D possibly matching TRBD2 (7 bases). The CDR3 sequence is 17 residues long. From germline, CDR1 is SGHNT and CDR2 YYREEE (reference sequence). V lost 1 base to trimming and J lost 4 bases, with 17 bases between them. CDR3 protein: CASSLFRGGGFTGELFF. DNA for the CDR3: TGTGCCAGCAGCTTGTTTAGAGGGGGGGGATTCACCGGGGAGCTGTTTTTT.

The CDR3 spells CASSSRGSEQYF. CDR3 DNA sequence: TGTGCCAGCAGCTCGAGAGGCTCCGAGCAGTACTTC. This chain uses TRBV7-2 with TRBJ2-7; D gene unclear. Deletions cut 4 bases from V and 6 bases from J, with 10 bases between. The CDR3 is made up of 12 amino acids. CDR1 and CDR2 from the germline V gene are SGHTA and FQGNSA.

The CDR3 loop is CSVISGTIYEQYF. The CDR3 coding sequence is TGCAGCGTTATTTCAGGGACAATCTACGAGCAGTACTTC. This rearrangement joins TRBV29-1 to TRBJ2-7, with a weak D call TRBD1 (6 bases). This CDR3 is 13 amino acids long. V lost 5 bases to trimming and J lost 3 bases, with 14 bases between them. Germline values: CDR1 SQVTM, CDR2 ANQGSEA.

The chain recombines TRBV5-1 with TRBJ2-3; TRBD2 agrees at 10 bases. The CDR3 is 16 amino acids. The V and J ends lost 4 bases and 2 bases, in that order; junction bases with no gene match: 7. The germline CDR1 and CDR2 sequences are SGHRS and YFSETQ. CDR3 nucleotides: TGCGCCAGCAGCGGGAGACTAGCGGGCCTCACAGATACGCAGTATTTT. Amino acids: CASSGRLAGLTDTQYF. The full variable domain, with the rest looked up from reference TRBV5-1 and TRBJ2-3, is KAGVTQTPRYLIKTRGQQVTLSCSPISGHRSVSWYQQTPGQGLQFLFEYFSETQRNKGNFPGRFSGRQFSNSRSEMNVSTLELGDSALYLCASSGRLAGLTDTQYFGPGTRLTVL.

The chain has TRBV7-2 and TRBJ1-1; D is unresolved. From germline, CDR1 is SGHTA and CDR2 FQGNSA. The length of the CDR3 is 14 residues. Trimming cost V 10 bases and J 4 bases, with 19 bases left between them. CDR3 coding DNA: TGTGCCACCAATGCTTGGGGAGGTCTCACTGAAGCTTTCTTT. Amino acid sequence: CATNAWGGLTEAFF. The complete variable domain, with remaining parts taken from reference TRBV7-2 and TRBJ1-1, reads GAGVSQSPSNKVTEKGKDVELRCDPISGHTALYWYRQSLGQGLEFLIYFQGNSAPDKSGLPSDRFSAERTGGSVSTLTIQRTQQEDSAVYLCATNAWGGLTEAFFGQGTRLTVV.

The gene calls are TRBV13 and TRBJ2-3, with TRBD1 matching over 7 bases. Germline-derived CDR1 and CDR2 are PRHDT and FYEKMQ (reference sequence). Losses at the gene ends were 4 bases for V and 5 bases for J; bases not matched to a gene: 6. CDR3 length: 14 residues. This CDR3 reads CASSSRDRRDTQYF. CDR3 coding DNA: TGTGCCAGCAGCTCCCGGGACAGAAGAGATACGCAGTATTTT.

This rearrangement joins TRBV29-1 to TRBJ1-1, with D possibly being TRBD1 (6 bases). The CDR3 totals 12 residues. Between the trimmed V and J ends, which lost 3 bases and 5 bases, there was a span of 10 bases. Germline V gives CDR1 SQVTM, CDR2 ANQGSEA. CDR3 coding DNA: TGCAGCGTTGACAGGGGTGGGACTGAAGCTTTCTTT. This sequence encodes CSVDRGGTEAFF.

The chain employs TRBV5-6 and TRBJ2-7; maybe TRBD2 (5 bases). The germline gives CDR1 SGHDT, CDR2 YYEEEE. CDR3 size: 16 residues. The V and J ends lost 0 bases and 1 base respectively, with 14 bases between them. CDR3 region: CASSLAGKAVSYEQYF. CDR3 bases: TGTGCCAGCAGCTTGGCCGGGAAGGCTGTATCCTACGAGCAGTACTTC. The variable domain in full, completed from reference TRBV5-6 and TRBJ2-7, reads DAGVTQSPTHLIKTRGQQVTLRCSPKSGHDTVSWYQQALGQGPQFIFQYYEEEERQRGNFPDRFSGHQFPNYSSELNVNALLLGDSALYLCASSLAGKAVSYEQYFGPGTRLTVT.

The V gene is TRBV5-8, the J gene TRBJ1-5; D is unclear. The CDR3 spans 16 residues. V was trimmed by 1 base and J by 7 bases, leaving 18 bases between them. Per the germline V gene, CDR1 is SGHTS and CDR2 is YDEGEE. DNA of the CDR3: TGTGCCAGCAGCTTGCTGTCCGGTAAGGTCAGGCAGCCCCAGCATTTT. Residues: CASSLLSGKVRQPQHF.

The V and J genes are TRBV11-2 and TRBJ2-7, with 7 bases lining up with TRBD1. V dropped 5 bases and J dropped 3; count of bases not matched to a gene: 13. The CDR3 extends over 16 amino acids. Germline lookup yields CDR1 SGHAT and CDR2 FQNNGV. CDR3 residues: CASSIRTGTADYEQYF. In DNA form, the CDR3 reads TGTGCCAGCAGCATCCGAACCGGGACAGCAGACTACGAGCAGTACTTC.

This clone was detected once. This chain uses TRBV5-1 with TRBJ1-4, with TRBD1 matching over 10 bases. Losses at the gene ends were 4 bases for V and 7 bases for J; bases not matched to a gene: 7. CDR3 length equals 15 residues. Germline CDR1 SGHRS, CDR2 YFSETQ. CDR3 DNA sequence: TGCGCCAGCAGCGGAAAGACAGGGGGCTTTGAAAAACTGTTTTTT. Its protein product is CASSGKTGGFEKLFF.

The DNA for the CDR3 is TGCGCCAGCAGTCAATCGGCAACCGCGGTGGCTGAAGCTTTCTTT. This codes for CASSQSATAVAEAFF. The chain carries TRBV23-1 and TRBJ1-1; D uncertain. TRBV23-1 is flagged as an ORF with uncertain function. CDR3 length: 15 amino acids. Deletions cut 0 bases from V and 6 bases from J, with 14 bases between.

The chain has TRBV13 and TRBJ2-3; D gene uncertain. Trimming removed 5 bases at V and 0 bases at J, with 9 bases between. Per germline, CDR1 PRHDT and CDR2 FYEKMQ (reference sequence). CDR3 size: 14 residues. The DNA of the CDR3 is TGTGCCAGCAGCCCCCAGACTAGCACAGATACGCAGTATTTT. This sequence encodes CASSPQTSTDTQYF.

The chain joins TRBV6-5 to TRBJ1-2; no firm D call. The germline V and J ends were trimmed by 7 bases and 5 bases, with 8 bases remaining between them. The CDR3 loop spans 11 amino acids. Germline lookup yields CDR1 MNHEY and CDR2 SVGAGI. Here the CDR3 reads CASMAGYGYTF. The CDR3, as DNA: TGTGCCAGCATGGCAGGTTATGGCTACACCTTC.

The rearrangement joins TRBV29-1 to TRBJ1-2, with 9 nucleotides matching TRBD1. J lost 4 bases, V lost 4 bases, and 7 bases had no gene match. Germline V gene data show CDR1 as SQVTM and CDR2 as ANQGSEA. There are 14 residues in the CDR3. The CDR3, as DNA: TGCAGCGTTGTGACCGGGACAGGGCTCTATGGCTACACCTTC. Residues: CSVVTGTGLYGYTF.

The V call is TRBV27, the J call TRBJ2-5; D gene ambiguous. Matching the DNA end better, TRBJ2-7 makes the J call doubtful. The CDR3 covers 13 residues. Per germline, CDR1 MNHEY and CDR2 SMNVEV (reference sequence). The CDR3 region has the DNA TGTGCCAGCTCGTATAGGGATGACTACGAGCAGTACTTC. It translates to CASSYRDDYEQYF.

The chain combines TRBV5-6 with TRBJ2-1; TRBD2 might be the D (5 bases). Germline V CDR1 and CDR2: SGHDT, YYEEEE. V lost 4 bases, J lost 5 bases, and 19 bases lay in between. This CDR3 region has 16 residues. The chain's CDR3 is CASSPAVEGSNNEQFF. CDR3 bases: TGTGCCAGCAGCCCCGCCGTTGAGGGTTCAAACAATGAGCAGTTCTTC.

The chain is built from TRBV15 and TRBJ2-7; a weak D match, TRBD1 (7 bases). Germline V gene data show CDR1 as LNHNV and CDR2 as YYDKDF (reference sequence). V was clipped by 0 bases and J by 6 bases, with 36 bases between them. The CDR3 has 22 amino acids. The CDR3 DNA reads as TGTGCCACCAGCAGAGATGGTTTTTCCGCGGGGCAGGGGGTGGAATGGAACTCCGAGCAGTACTTC. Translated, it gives CATSRDGFSAGQGVEWNSEQYF.

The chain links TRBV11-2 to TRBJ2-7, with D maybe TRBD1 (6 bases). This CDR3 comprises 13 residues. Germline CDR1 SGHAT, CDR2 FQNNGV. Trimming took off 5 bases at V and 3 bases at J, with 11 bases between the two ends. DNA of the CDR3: TGTGCCAGCAGCCCAAGGGGGAACTACGAGCAGTACTTC. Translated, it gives CASSPRGNYEQYF.

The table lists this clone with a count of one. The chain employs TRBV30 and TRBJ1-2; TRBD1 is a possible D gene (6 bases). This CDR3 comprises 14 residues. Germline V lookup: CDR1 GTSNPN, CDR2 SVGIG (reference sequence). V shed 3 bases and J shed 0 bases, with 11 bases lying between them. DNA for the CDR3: TGTGCCTGGAGGGGGGCGATTTCTAACTATGGCTACACCTTC. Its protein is CAWRGAISNYGYTF.

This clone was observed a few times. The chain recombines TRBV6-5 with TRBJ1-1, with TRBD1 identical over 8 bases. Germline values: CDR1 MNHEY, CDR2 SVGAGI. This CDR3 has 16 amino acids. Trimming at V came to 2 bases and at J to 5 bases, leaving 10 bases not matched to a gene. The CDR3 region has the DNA TGTGCCAGCAGTTACGGCAGGGGGCCCTCCCGAACTGAAGCTTTCTTT. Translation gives CASSYGRGPSRTEAFF.

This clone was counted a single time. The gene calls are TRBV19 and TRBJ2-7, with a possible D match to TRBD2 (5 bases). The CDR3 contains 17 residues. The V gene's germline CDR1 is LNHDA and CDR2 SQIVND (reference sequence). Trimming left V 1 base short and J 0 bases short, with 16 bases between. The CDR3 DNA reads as TGTGCCAGTAGTATAGTAGGAGGAGGCACCCGCTCCTACGAGCAGTACTTC. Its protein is CASSIVGGGTRSYEQYF.

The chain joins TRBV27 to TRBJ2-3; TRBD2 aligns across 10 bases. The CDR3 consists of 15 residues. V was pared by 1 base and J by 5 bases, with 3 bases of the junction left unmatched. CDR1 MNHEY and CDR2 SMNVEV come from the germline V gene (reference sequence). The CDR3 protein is CASSLWLAGEDTQYF. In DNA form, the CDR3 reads TGTGCCAGCAGTTTATGGCTAGCGGGGGAAGATACGCAGTATTTT.

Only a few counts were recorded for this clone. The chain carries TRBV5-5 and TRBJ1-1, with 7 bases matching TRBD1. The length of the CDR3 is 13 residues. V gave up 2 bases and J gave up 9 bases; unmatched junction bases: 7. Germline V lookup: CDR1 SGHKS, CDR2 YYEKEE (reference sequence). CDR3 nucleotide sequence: TGTGCCAGCAGCTTAAGACAGGGCCTTAAAGCTTTCTTT. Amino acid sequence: CASSLRQGLKAFF.

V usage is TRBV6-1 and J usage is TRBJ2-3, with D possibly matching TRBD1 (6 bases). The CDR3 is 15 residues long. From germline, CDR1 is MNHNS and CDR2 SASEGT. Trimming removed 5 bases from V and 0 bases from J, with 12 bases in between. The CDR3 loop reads CASSRTEISTDTQYF. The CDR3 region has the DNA TGTGCCAGCAGTCGGACAGAGATTAGCACAGATACGCAGTATTTT.

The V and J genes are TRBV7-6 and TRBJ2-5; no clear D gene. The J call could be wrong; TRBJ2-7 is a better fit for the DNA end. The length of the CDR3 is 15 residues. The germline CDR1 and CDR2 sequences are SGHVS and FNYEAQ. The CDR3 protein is CASSRFVQETYEQYF. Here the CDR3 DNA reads TGTGCCAGCAGCCGTTTCGTGCAGGAAACCTACGAGCAGTACTTC.

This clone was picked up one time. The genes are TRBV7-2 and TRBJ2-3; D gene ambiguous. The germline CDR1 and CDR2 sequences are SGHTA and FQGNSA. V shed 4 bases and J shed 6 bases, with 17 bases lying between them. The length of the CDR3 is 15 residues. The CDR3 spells CASSYLSPWYDTQYF. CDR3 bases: TGTGCCAGCAGCTACTTAAGCCCATGGTACGATACGCAGTATTTT.